The clone carrying this T cell receptor beta chain was detected once. Germline is not matched at one junction end, which may reflect a read error. CDR3 size: 15 residues. From around 18-30 mg of unsorted bulk tissue, DNA and RNA were co-extracted together. This sample was included in a study of tumor-infiltrating lymphocytes in primary liver carcinoma. Study-level information: Both sexes were represented among patients, who were 30 to 69 years old.

Production of TCR beta cDNA used around 0.45 ug total RNA together with a constant-region primer. Researchers made the TCR beta libraries by running three nested multiplex PCR rounds with slightly modified ARM-PCR. TRBV1-TRBV30 forward primers and a C-beta reverse primer were used in the first two PCR rounds, which each ran for approximately 11 cycles. MiXCR, applied by TCRdb to the multiplex PCR reads, yields one record per CDR3 protein. Among approximately 190,000 distinct CDR3 sequences listed, about 85% were seen once. This sequence joins TRBV12-3 or TRBV12-4 and TRBJ2-7, with D maybe TRBD1 (8 bases). The receptor's source is a man aged 35 to 55 with primary liver carcinoma and hepatitis B virus infection. Sequenced input: tumor tissue from primary liver carcinoma. The CDR3 bases are TGTGCCAGCAAAGACAGGGGAGGGAGATCCTACGAGCAGTACTTT. Encoded protein: CASKDRGGRSYEQYF.